Described below is a single TCR beta chain sequence and its context. The data are from a study of blood T cell repertoires in COVID-19. Study at large: Spain, Italy and the United States supplied samples that represented acute and convalescent COVID-19. Sample material is recorded as cDNA or gDNA derived from T cells, B-cell-depleted T cells, or PBMCs.

As processed by the authors: How many nucleated cells were present was estimated from reference gene primer amplification. TCRdb keeps only in-frame clones here, not all; method: immunoSEQ multiplex PCR. From that table come the V and J calls and clone size; the DNA was used to work out D and trimming. This table has roughly 220,000 clones, 85% to 90% appearing once. Participants reported their clinical history, and cohort assignment relied on those reports. Sequencing input: PBMCs or T cells enriched from blood (not recorded which). This TCR was recovered from a woman between 18 and 30 years old in a cohort exposed to, infected with or recovered from COVID-19 (not recorded which).

The CDR3 region is CASSYGNVLAQYF. CDR3 coding DNA: TGTGCCAGCAGTTATGGCAACGTGTTGGCGCAGTATTTT. This chain joins TRBV6-5 and TRBJ2-3; no clear D. The CDR3 contains 13 residues. Germline-derived CDR1 and CDR2 are MNHEY and SVGAGI. The V end lost 3 bases, the J end lost 10 bases, and 14 bases lay between the germline ends.